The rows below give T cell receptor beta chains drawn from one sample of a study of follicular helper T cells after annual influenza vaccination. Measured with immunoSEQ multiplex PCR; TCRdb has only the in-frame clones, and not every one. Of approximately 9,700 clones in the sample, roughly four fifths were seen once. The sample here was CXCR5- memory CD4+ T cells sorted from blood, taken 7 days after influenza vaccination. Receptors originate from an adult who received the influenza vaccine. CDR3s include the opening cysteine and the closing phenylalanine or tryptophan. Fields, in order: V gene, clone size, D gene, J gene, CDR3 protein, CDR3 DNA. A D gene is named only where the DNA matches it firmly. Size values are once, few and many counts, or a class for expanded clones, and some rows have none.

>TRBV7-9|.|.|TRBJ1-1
CASSPGHFEAFF
TGTGCCAGCAGCCCTGGTCACTTTGAAGCTTTCTTT
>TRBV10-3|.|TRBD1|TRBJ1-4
CAISEGTGRQEKLFF
TGTGCCATCAGTGAGGGGACAGGTCGGCAGGAAAAACTGTTTTTT
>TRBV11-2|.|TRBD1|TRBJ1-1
CASTIRTGVEAFF
TGTGCCAGCACCATTCGGACAGGGGTTGAAGCTTTCTTT
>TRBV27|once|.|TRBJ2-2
CASSQYRNTGELFF
TGTGCCAGCAGTCAATACAGGAACACCGGGGAGCTGTTTTTT
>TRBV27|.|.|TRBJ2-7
CASSPSGTSYEQYF
TGTGCCAGCAGTCCCTCCGGGACATCCTACGAGCAGTACTTC
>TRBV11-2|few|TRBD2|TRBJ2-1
CASSYRLAGRGVEQFF
TGTGCCAGCAGCTACAGACTAGCGGGACGTGGGGTGGAGCAGTTCTTC
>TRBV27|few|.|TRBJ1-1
CASSLYPGRTEAFF
TGTGCCAGCAGTTTATATCCAGGGAGGACTGAAGCTTTCTTT
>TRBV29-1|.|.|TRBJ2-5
CSGDRQETQYF
TGCAGCGGTGACCGCCAAGAGACCCAGTACTTC
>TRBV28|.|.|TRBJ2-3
CASSSDPDRTTDTQYF
TGTGCCAGCAGTTCCGATCCCGACAGGACTACAGATACGCAGTATTTT
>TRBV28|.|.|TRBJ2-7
CASSLLQGTAYEQYF
TGTGCCAGCAGTTTATTACAGGGTACCGCCTACGAGCAGTACTTC
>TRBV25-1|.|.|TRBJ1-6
CASSAGTLWGYSPLHF
TGTGCCAGCAGTGCTGGGACACTGTGGGGTTATTCACCCCTCCACTTT
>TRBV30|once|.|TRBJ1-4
CAWSSGALGEKLFF
TGTGCCTGGAGTTCAGGGGCTCTTGGTGAAAAACTGTTTTTT
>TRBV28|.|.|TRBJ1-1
CASSFPLGGTEAFF
TGTGCCAGCAGTTTCCCCCTGGGAGGCACTGAAGCTTTCTTT
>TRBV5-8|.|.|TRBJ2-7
CASSLLGPFGSYEQYF
TGTGCCAGCAGCTTGCTTGGCCCGTTCGGCTCCTACGAGCAGTACTTC
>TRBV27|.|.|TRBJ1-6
CASRVRGIGNSPLHF
TGTGCCAGCAGAGTGAGGGGCATTGGAAATTCACCCCTCCACTTT
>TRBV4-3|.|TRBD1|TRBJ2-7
CASSQAGQGHEQYF
TGCGCCAGCAGCCAAGCCGGACAGGGCCACGAGCAGTACTTC
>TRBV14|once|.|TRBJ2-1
CASSQEVWPRNEQFF
TGTGCCAGCAGCCAAGAGGTCTGGCCTCGGAATGAGCAGTTCTTC
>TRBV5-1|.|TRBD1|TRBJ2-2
CASSFGQGPGELFF
TGCGCCAGCAGCTTTGGACAGGGCCCCGGGGAGCTGTTTTTT
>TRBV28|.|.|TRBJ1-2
CASSKRTASDYGYTF
TGTGCCAGCAGTAAAAGGACGGCTTCGGACTATGGCTACACCTTC
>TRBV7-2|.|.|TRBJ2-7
CASSLQADTEAQYF
TGTGCCAGCAGCTTGCAGGCGGACACGGAGGCGCAGTACTTC
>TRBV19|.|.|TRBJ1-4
CASSPSGSSRNEKLFF
TGTGCCAGTAGTCCATCGGGGAGCAGCCGTAATGAAAAACTGTTTTTT
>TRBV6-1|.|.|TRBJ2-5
CASSGTYQETQYF
TGTGCCAGCAGTGGCACGTACCAAGAGACCCAGTACTTC
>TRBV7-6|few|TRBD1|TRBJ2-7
CASSLGLGQGVDEQYF
TGTGCCAGCAGCTTAGGCCTAGGACAGGGGGTCGACGAGCAGTACTTC
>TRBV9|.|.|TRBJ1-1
CASSVLGTGNTEAFF
TGTGCCAGCAGCGTTCTTGGGACGGGGAACACTGAAGCTTTCTTT
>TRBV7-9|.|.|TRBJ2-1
CASSLRGGGGLNEQFF
TGTGCCAGCAGCTTAAGAGGGGGCGGGGGCCTCAATGAGCAGTTCTTC
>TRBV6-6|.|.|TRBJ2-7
CASTHRREPYEQYF
TGTGCCAGCACCCACCGACGGGAGCCCTACGAGCAGTACTTC
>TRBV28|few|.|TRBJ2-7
CASRPTGSSYEQYF
TGTGCCAGCAGACCAACAGGGAGCTCCTACGAGCAGTACTTC
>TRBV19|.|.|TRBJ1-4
CASSINSGRNEKLFF
TGTGCCAGTAGTATCAATTCCGGGCGCAATGAAAAACTGTTTTTT
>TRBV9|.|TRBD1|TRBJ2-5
CASSFTGDQETQYF
TGTGCCAGCAGCTTTACAGGGGACCAAGAGACCCAGTACTTC
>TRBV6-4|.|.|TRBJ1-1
CASKPGLSSTEAFF
TGTGCCAGCAAACCGGGACTCTCATCCACTGAAGCTTTCTTT
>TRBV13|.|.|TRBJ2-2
CASSLPGTHRELFF
TGTGCCAGCAGCTTACCAGGGACCCACCGGGAGCTGTTTTTT
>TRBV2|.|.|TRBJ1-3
CASELVSGNTIYF
TGTGCCAGCGAATTAGTCTCTGGAAACACCATATATTTT
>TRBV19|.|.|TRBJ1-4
CASTLEATNEKLFF
TGTGCCAGTACCCTGGAGGCAACTAATGAAAAACTGTTTTTT
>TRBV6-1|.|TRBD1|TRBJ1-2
CASSLTGGNWGYTF
TGTGCCAGCTCTTTGACAGGGGGCAACTGGGGCTACACCTTC
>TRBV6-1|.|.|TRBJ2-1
CASSFATGIDEQFF
TGTGCCAGCAGTTTTGCTACAGGGATTGATGAGCAGTTCTTC
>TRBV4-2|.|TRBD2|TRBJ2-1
CASSQDPSGGQSSYNEQFF
TGTGCCAGCAGCCAAGATCCTAGCGGGGGCCAGAGCTCCTACAATGAGCAGTTCTTC
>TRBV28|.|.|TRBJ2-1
CASSTGSLYNEQFF
TGTGCCAGCAGCACTGGGTCCCTCTACAATGAGCAGTTCTTC
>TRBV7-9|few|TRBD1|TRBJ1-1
CASSQGQVNTEAFF
TGTGCCAGCAGCCAGGGACAGGTGAACACTGAAGCTTTCTTT
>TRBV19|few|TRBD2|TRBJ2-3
CASSAREAAPQYF
TGTGCCAGTAGTGCCCGGGAGGCCGCCCCGCAGTATTTT
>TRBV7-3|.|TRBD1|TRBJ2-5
CASSPTGAGWTQYF
TGTGCCAGCAGCCCAACAGGGGCAGGCTGGACCCAGTACTTC